A single sample is the source of the 9 T cell receptor beta chains below, sequenced in a study of metastatic and nonmetastatic thyroid tumors. TCRdb re-analyzed the PCR reads using MiXCR. The sample lists approximately 31,000 clones, under 20% seen once, with roughly a tenth in the top ten. Each patient came to thyroid surgery without any prior treatment (of any kind). The sequencing input was blood. These receptors originate from a female donor with papillary thyroid cancer or a benign thyroid nodule (not recorded which). Some clones in this sample may be carry-over from other donors' samples.

This clone came up many times. The chain joins TRBV29-1 to TRBJ2-5; 9 bases fit TRBD1. Germline V gene lookup returns CDR1 SQVTM and CDR2 ANQGSEA. The CDR3 has 16 amino acids. With 1 base clipped from V and 7 bases from J, the junction kept 13 bases outside the gene matches. As DNA, the CDR3 is TGCAGCGTTGAAGCAAGGGGACAGGGCGCCTTTGGGACCCAGTACTTC. It encodes CSVEARGQGAFGTQYF.

This clone was detected many times. V is TRBV5-1 and J is TRBJ2-1; 7 bases agree with TRBD2. The CDR3 has 16 amino acids. CDR1 is SGHRS, CDR2 YFSETQ, per germline. Losses at the gene ends were 4 bases for V and 3 bases for J; bases not matched to a gene: 10. CDR3 in amino acids: CASSAPQGGFYNEQFF. The CDR3 nucleotides are TGCGCCAGCAGCGCCCCCCAGGGAGGGTTCTACAATGAGCAGTTCTTC.

There are a few counts of this clone. The chain employs TRBV6-1 and TRBJ2-3, with 7 bases lining up with TRBD2. Germline CDR1 reads MNHNS; CDR2 reads SASEGT. The CDR3 contains 15 residues. V lost 6 bases, J lost 2 bases, and 8 bases stayed unmatched. This CDR3 reads CASSKLACSTDTQYF. The CDR3 DNA follows: TGTGCCAGCAGCAAACTAGCGTGCTCCACAGATACGCAGTATTTT.

This clone was recorded many times. CDR3 DNA: TGTGCCAGCAGCGCTGGACGGACGAACACCGGGGAGCTGTTTTTT. Translated, it gives CASSAGRTNTGELFF. V gene TRBV9 combines with J gene TRBJ2-2; D uncertain. Germline V gene lookup returns CDR1 SGDLS and CDR2 YYNGEE. The CDR3 length is 15 residues. Trimming cost V 3 bases and J 0 bases, with 9 bases left between them.

This clone showed up many times. This chain joins TRBV2 and TRBJ1-4, with D perhaps TRBD1 (6 bases). The germline V gene has CDR1 SNHLY and CDR2 FYNNEI. The V end was cut by 4 bases, the J end by 5 bases, with 11 bases between. This CDR3 is 14 amino acids long. The CDR3 sequence is CASSAAGVNEKLFF. CDR3 DNA sequence: TGTGCCAGCAGTGCGGCAGGGGTGAATGAAAAACTGTTTTTT.

This clone was seen a handful of times. A much larger clonotype is one base distant, so this may be a read error. The chain carries TRBV13 and TRBJ2-7; D is undetermined. The CDR3 spans 16 residues. Germline CDR1 is PRHDT and CDR2 is FYEKMQ (reference sequence). As DNA, the CDR3 is TGTGCCGGCAGCGATAGGCTCGGTGTGGTTCCCCACGAGCAGTACTTC. Protein sequence: CAGSDRLGVVPHEQYF.

This clone was counted a few times. V gene TRBV28 combines with J gene TRBJ2-7; weak D call: TRBD2 (6 bases). Germline values: CDR1 MDHEN, CDR2 SYDVKM. Trimming removed 6 bases at V and 3 bases at J, with 24 bases between. The CDR3 length is 17 residues. The CDR3 bases are TGTGCCAGCAGATCCGCCGGTGCGGGGAGCAGGGACTACGAGCAGTACTTC. As protein: CASRSAGAGSRDYEQYF.

This clone was found once. V is TRBV11-3 and J is TRBJ2-7; D call uncertain. The CDR3 totals 13 residues. The germline gives CDR1 SGHNT, CDR2 YENEEA. Trimming removed 5 bases at V and 6 bases at J, with 14 bases between. The DNA of the CDR3 is TGTGCCAGCAGCCGGTTGCTGCACGTCGAGCAGTACTTC. Its protein product is CASSRLLHVEQYF.

In this sample, this clone is medium-sized (0.01 to 0.1%). The chain carries TRBV6-1 and TRBJ1-3; 9 positions agree with TRBD1. The junction had 6 bases not matched to a gene; V was cut back by 5 bases and J by 4 bases. This CDR3 is built from 15 residues. The germline V gene encodes CDR1 MNHNS and CDR2 SASEGT. CDR3 loop: CASSRTGEAGNTIYF. The CDR3 DNA reads TGTGCCAGCAGTCGGACAGGGGAGGCCGGAAACACCATATATTTT.